The 27 T cell receptor beta chains below all came from one sample that was sequenced in a study of cytomegalovirus exposure and HLA in healthy donors. Primers for the PCR totalled 60 Vbeta and 13 Jbeta. Assay: immunoSEQ multiplex PCR; the TCRdb copy retains only in-frame clones and omits some. Of 150,000 to 200,000 clones listed, around 86% were seen once; the top ten hold about 2%. The sequencing input was PBMCs. The receptors derive from a human donor in good health.

The V and J genes are TRBV10-3 and TRBJ1-1; the match to TRBD1 covers 9 bases. The V gene end was trimmed by 11 bases and the J gene end by 4 bases; junction bases not matched to a gene: 8. CDR1 ENHRY and CDR2 SYGVKD come from the germline V gene. The CDR3 sequence is 13 residues long. CDR3 sequence reads: CAAGGTGTTEAFF. The DNA for the CDR3 is TGTGCCGCCGGGGGGACAGGGACCACTGAAGCTTTCTTT.

This clone was detected once. V and J are TRBV7-2 and TRBJ2-5; possibly TRBD2 for D (7 bases). The V end was cut by 4 bases, the J end by 3 bases, with 12 bases between. CDR1 is SGHTA and CDR2 is FQGNSA in the germline V gene. This CDR3 has 14 residues. In nucleotides, the CDR3 is TGTGCCAGCAGCTCCAGGGGAGGGGAAGAGACCCAGTACTTC. This translates into CASSSRGGEETQYF.

The chain employs TRBV4-2 and TRBJ1-6, with D possibly matching TRBD1 (6 bases). Trimming shortened V by 2 bases and J by 5 bases, and 19 bases separated the two germline ends. This CDR3 spans 18 amino acids. Germline loops: CDR1 LGHNA, CDR2 YNFKEQ. The CDR3: CASSQSGGGARDNSPLHF. Here the CDR3 DNA reads TGTGCCAGCAGCCAATCGGGCGGGGGGGCACGCGATAATTCACCCCTCCACTTT.

The genes are TRBV19 and TRBJ2-1; 8 nucleotides align to TRBD2. Germline V CDR1 and CDR2: LNHDA, SQIVND (reference sequence). CDR3 size: 16 residues. The V gene end was trimmed by 6 bases and the J gene end by 6 bases; junction bases not matched to a gene: 13. The CDR3 here is CASSRSGTRVVNEQFF. CDR3 nucleotides: TGTGCCAGTAGCCGGTCCGGGACTAGGGTTGTCAATGAGCAGTTCTTC.

There are a few counts of this clone. This chain joins TRBV2 and TRBJ1-3; 8 bases are a match to TRBD1. The germline CDR1 and CDR2 sequences are SNHLY and FYNNEI. The CDR3 loop spans 15 amino acids. J gave up 3 bases and V 2 bases, and 3 bases lay outside the gene matches. For the CDR3, the DNA is TGTGCCAGCAGTGAACAACAGGGGGTTGGAAACACCATATATTTT. This encodes CASSEQQGVGNTIYF.

The chain combines TRBV29-1 with TRBJ2-3; no firm D call. Trimming pared 6 bases from V and 3 bases from J, leaving 13 bases between. The CDR3 has 13 residues. Germline assignment: CDR1 SQVTM and CDR2 ANQGSEA. CDR3 residues: CSVAPRLTDTQYF. DNA of the CDR3: TGCAGCGTAGCACCTCGACTTACAGATACGCAGTATTTT.

The gene calls are TRBV7-2 and TRBJ2-2; D might be TRBD1 (6 bases). This CDR3 is built from 16 residues. Germline assignment: CDR1 SGHTA and CDR2 FQGNSA. V shed 0 bases and J shed 0 bases, with 8 bases lying between them. The CDR3 is CASSLAGAANTGELFF. The CDR3 DNA reads as TGTGCCAGCAGCTTAGCGGGGGCTGCGAACACCGGGGAGCTGTTTTTT. Combining the CDR3 with reference TRBV7-2 and TRBJ2-2 gives the whole variable domain GAGVSQSPSNKVTEKGKDVELRCDPISGHTALYWYRQSLGQGLEFLIYFQGNSAPDKSGLPSDRFSAERTGGSVSTLTIQRTQQEDSAVYLCASSLAGAANTGELFFGEGSRLTVL.

The V call is TRBV4-3, the J call TRBJ2-1; 7 bases fit TRBD2. Per the germline V gene, CDR1 is LGHNA and CDR2 is YSLEER. J gave up 7 bases and V 0 bases, and 6 bases lay outside the gene matches. The CDR3 length is 15 residues. This CDR3 reads CASSQDTSGVNEQFF. DNA of the CDR3: TGCGCCAGCAGCCAAGATACCAGCGGGGTTAATGAGCAGTTCTTC.

This rearrangement joins TRBV7-9 to TRBJ2-7; maybe TRBD1 (6 bases). V dropped 0 bases and J dropped 3 bases, with 9 bases sitting between them. The CDR3 loop spans 14 amino acids. Germline CDR1 is SEHNR and CDR2 is FQNEAQ (reference sequence). DNA of the CDR3: TGTGCCAGCAGCTTAGCGGTCAGGGGCTACGAGCAGTACTTC. This codes for CASSLAVRGYEQYF.

The chain couples TRBV27 to TRBJ1-6; 9 positions match TRBD1. CDR1 and CDR2 (germline): MNHEY, SMNVEV (reference sequence). This CDR3 has 14 amino acids. The V gene end was trimmed by 5 bases and the J gene end by 8 bases; junction bases not matched to a gene: 4. In DNA, the CDR3 is TGTGCCAGCAGTAAAGACAGGGGGGATTCACCCCTCCACTTT. Residues: CASSKDRGDSPLHF.

V gene TRBV6-5 combines with J gene TRBJ1-2, with TRBD1 matching over 8 bases. This CDR3 spans 16 amino acids. CDR1 is MNHEY and CDR2 is SVGAGI in the germline V gene. V lost 3 bases, J lost 8 bases, and 14 bases stayed unmatched. The CDR3, as DNA: TGTGCCAGCAGTTATTTCAGGGGACAGGCCGTTGAGGGCTACACCTTC. Its protein is CASSYFRGQAVEGYTF.

This rearrangement joins TRBV4-1 to TRBJ2-7, with 8 bases aligning to TRBD1. Per the germline V gene, CDR1 is MGHRA and CDR2 is YSYEKL. V trimming: 1 base; J trimming: 5 bases; junction bases outside the gene matches: 7. The length of the CDR3 is 15 residues. The CDR3 sequence is CASSQGDRGFHEQYF. The CDR3, as DNA: TGCGCCAGCAGCCAAGGAGACAGGGGATTCCACGAGCAGTACTTC.

This clone occurred once. This chain joins TRBV10-3 and TRBJ2-3; TRBD2 matches at 8 bases. CDR1 is ENHRY, CDR2 SYGVKD, per germline. V lost 6 bases to trimming and J lost 6 bases; unmatched junction nucleotides: 5. The CDR3 consists of 13 residues. CDR3 residues: CAISSAGDDTQYF. CDR3 coding DNA: TGTGCCATCAGCTCAGCGGGGGATGATACGCAGTATTTT.

The chain recombines TRBV19 with TRBJ1-2, with a weak D call TRBD1 (5 bases). This CDR3 is built from 17 residues. The germline V and J ends were trimmed by 3 bases and 4 bases, with 21 bases remaining between them. CDR1 and CDR2 (germline): LNHDA, SQIVND (reference sequence). CDR3 loop: CASSILAGLIEVYGYTF. Here the CDR3 DNA reads TGTGCCAGTAGTATCTTGGCAGGGTTGATCGAGGTCTATGGCTACACCTTC.

Only one count was recorded for this clone. The genes are TRBV6-5 and TRBJ1-6; 10 bases are a match to TRBD1. Germline V lookup: CDR1 MNHEY, CDR2 SVGAGI. The V gene end was trimmed by 5 bases and the J gene end by 10 bases; junction bases not matched to a gene: 8. The CDR3 is 15 amino acids. The CDR3 region has the DNA TGTGCCAGCAGTAGGAGAGGGACAGGGGCCTCACCCCTCCACTTT. Translating it yields CASSRRGTGASPLHF.

The V gene is TRBV7-2, the J gene TRBJ1-5; 7 bases match TRBD1. Trimming took 2 bases from V and 6 from J; bases not matched to a gene: 4. Germline CDR1 reads SGHTA; CDR2 reads FQGNSA. The CDR3 contains 14 residues. The CDR3 sequence: CASSLWQGVQPQHF. In DNA form, the CDR3 reads TGTGCCAGCAGCTTATGGCAGGGGGTTCAGCCCCAGCATTTT.

About this clone itself: Other DNA sequences in this specimen translate into the identical CDR3. The V call is TRBV5-1, the J call TRBJ1-1, with 10 nucleotides matching TRBD1. The CDR3 has 12 amino acids. V was clipped by 5 bases and J by 14 bases; unmatched bases: 9. Germline CDR1 reads SGHRS; CDR2 reads YFSETQ. CDR3 region: CASRQGDRGLFF. DNA of the CDR3: TGCGCCAGCAGACAAGGGGACAGGGGATTGTTCTTT.

In its sample, this clone was seen a few times. The rearrangement links TRBV7-2 to TRBJ1-5; D is possibly TRBD1 (5 bases). The CDR3 sequence is 15 residues long. The V gene lost 1 base and the J gene lost 4 bases, with 11 bases spanning the gap. From germline, CDR1 is SGHTA and CDR2 FQGNSA. CDR3 sequence (DNA): TGTGCCAGCAGCTTAGATGCCAGGGCTAATCAGCCCCAGCATTTT. Translated: CASSLDARANQPQHF.

The chain has TRBV27 and TRBJ2-7; TRBD2 agrees at 9 bases. This CDR3 is built from 15 residues. With V trimmed by 4 bases and J by 2 bases, 6 bases remained unmatched. The germline gives CDR1 MNHEY, CDR2 SMNVEV (reference sequence). CDR3 nucleotides: TGTGCCAGCAGTTCCCAAGGCGGGGGGGCCTACGAGCAGTACTTC. Its protein is CASSSQGGGAYEQYF.

This chain uses TRBV12-5 with TRBJ1-1; D is unclear. Germline V lookup: CDR1 LGHNT, CDR2 FRNRAP. This CDR3 region has 14 residues. V dropped 1 base and J dropped 1 base, with 7 bases sitting between them. CDR3 sequence: CASGLGLGNTEAFF. The DNA of the CDR3 is TGTGCTAGTGGTTTGGGACTCGGGAACACTGAAGCTTTCTTT.

The V call is TRBV5-1, the J call TRBJ2-7, with 9 bases lining up with TRBD1. J was trimmed by 3 bases and V by 5 bases; bases with no gene match: 9. The CDR3 has 15 residues. Germline loops: CDR1 SGHRS, CDR2 YFSETQ. CDR3 protein: CASSPPGQGIYEQYF. The CDR3 region has the DNA TGCGCCAGCAGTCCCCCGGGACAGGGAATCTACGAGCAGTACTTC.

This clone was recorded only once. The chain is built from TRBV7-2 and TRBJ2-1; the D is unclear. Between the trimmed V and J ends, which lost 4 bases and 8 bases, there was a span of 12 bases. The CDR3 has 13 amino acids. CDR1 and CDR2 (germline): SGHTA, FQGNSA. CDR3 sequence (DNA): TGTGCCAGCAGCTCCTCACGTAACTATGAGCAGTTCTTC. Translated: CASSSSRNYEQFF.

This clone was detected a few times. The chain has TRBV5-4 and TRBJ2-1; 10 positions agree with TRBD1. CDR1 and CDR2 (germline): SGHNT, YYREEE (reference sequence). With 4 bases clipped from V and 7 bases from J, the junction kept 8 bases outside the gene matches. The CDR3 has 15 residues. The CDR3 region has the DNA TGTGCCAGCAGCCCCGGACAGGGGGTCCGGAATGAGCAGTTCTTC. Its translation: CASSPGQGVRNEQFF.

This sequence joins TRBV6-1 and TRBJ2-7; no firm D call. Germline lookup yields CDR1 MNHNS and CDR2 SASEGT. The V end was cut by 2 bases, the J end by 1 base, with 6 bases between. The CDR3 spans 13 residues. In DNA form, the CDR3 reads TGTGCCAGCAGTGAACACATATCCTACGAGCAGTACTTC. Translating it yields CASSEHISYEQYF.

This clone was seen a single time. The rearrangement uses TRBV9 and TRBJ1-3; D unresolved. Trimming removed 4 bases from V and 0 bases from J, with 14 bases in between. CDR1 and CDR2 (germline): SGDLS, YYNGEE. CDR3 length equals 16 residues. The CDR3 reads CASSSPYGNSGNTIYF. CDR3 DNA: TGTGCCAGCAGCTCACCTTACGGGAACTCTGGAAACACCATATATTTT.

The chain carries TRBV7-9 and TRBJ1-5; D is uncertain. Germline-derived CDR1 and CDR2 are SEHNR and FQNEAQ (reference sequence). The CDR3 length is 15 residues. V shed 1 base and J shed 2 bases, with 9 bases lying between them. The CDR3 DNA sequence: TGTGCCAGCAGCTTAGAGGGAGACGGCAATCAGCCCCAGCATTTT. This codes for CASSLEGDGNQPQHF.

This clone was counted once. The V gene is TRBV10-3, the J gene TRBJ2-7, with a possible D match to TRBD2 (6 bases). CDR1 is ENHRY, CDR2 SYGVKD, per germline. Trimming pared 4 bases from V and 6 bases from J, leaving 10 bases between. CDR3 length: 12 residues. The CDR3 is CAISVPGGEQYF. The CDR3 region has the DNA TGTGCCATCAGTGTACCCGGGGGCGAGCAGTACTTC.